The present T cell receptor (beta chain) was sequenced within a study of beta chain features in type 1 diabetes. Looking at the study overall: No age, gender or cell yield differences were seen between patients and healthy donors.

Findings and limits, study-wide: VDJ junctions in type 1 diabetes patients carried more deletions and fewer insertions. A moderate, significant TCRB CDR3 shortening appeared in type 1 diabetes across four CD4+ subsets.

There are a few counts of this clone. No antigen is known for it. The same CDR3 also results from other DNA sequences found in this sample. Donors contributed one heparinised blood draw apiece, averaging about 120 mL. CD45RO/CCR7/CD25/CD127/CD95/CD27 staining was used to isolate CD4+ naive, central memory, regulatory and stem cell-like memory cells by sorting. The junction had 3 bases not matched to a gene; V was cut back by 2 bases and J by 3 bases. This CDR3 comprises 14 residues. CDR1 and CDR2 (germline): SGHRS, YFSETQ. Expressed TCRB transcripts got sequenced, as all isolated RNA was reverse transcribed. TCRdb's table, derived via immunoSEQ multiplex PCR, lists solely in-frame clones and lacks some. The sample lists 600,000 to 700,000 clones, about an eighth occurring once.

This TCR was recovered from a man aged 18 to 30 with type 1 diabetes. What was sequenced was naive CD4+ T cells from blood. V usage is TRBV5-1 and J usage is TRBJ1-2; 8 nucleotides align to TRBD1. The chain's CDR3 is CASSFGQGDYGYTF. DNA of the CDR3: TGCGCCAGCAGCTTCGGACAGGGCGACTATGGCTACACCTTC.